The 27 T cell receptor beta chains below were found in one sample sequenced in a study of CD8+CD57+ T cells in acquired aplastic anemia. Genomic DNA acted as the template from which TCR beta VDJ combination and CDR3 sequence profiling were carried out. TCRdb redid the calling of the reads with MiXCR, one entry per CDR3 protein. This table has some 280,000 distinct CDR3 sequences, roughly half appearing once. Specimen: sorted CD4+, CD8+, or CD8+CD57+ T cells (not recorded which) from PBMCs. Receptors were obtained from a human donor with severe aplastic anemia or a healthy control (not recorded which).

This clonotype was observed a single time. The chain's CDR3 is CASSSAGGPDEQYF. CDR3 in DNA: TGTGCCAGCAGCTCAGCGGGGGGGCCCGACGAGCAGTACTTC. The chain couples TRBV11-2 to TRBJ2-7, with 10 positions matching TRBD2. With V trimmed by 4 bases and J by 5 bases, 5 bases remained unmatched. CDR1 is SGHAT, CDR2 FQNNGV, per germline. The CDR3 contains 14 residues.

This clonotype has only a few counts. The rearrangement joins TRBV29-1 to TRBJ2-1; 9 nucleotides align to TRBD1. This CDR3 is built from 14 residues. The V gene's germline CDR1 is SQVTM and CDR2 ANQGSEA. The V segment lost 5 bases and the J segment 8 bases; nucleotides outside the gene matches: 10. CDR3 coding DNA: TGCAGCGTTCAGGGACAGGGCAGCAAGGATGAGCAGTTCTTC. This translates into CSVQGQGSKDEQFF.

The chain uses TRBV2 and TRBJ1-6, with D tentatively TRBD1 (5 bases). The length of the CDR3 is 15 residues. V was pared by 6 bases and J by 8 bases, with 17 bases between. Looked up from germline, CDR1 is SNHLY and CDR2 is FYNNEI. The CDR3: CASSPRGWEDSPLHF. The DNA of the CDR3 is TGTGCCAGCAGCCCCCGGGGCTGGGAGGATTCACCCCTCCACTTT.

The chain combines TRBV7-3 with TRBJ2-5; TRBD2 is a possible D gene (5 bases). V lost 5 bases to trimming and J lost 5 bases, with 12 bases between them. The CDR3 runs 13 residues. Germline V gives CDR1 SGHTA, CDR2 FQGTGA. The CDR3 DNA reads TGTGCCAGCAGCGGAGGCCCGGACGAGACCCAGTACTTC. Translating gives CASSGGPDETQYF. Drawing the rest from reference TRBV7-3 and TRBJ2-5, the complete variable domain is GAGVSQTPSNKVTEKGKYVELRCDPISGHTALYWYRQSLGQGPEFLIYFQGTGAADDSGLPNDRFFAVRPEGSVSTLKIQRTERGDSAVYLCASSGGPDETQYFGPGTRLLVL.

The rearrangement links TRBV10-3 to TRBJ1-1; no clear D gene. Germline assignment: CDR1 ENHRY and CDR2 SYGVKD. V was clipped by 2 bases and J by 1 base, with 8 bases between them. The CDR3 runs 14 residues. CDR3 sequence reads: CAISEDFRNTEAFF. In DNA, the CDR3 is TGTGCCATCAGTGAGGATTTTAGGAACACTGAAGCTTTCTTT.

In this sample, this clonotype turned up many times. The chain recombines TRBV15 with TRBJ1-6; TRBD1 is a possible D gene (5 bases). Germline V gene sequence: CDR1 LNHNV, CDR2 YYDKDF (reference sequence). Trimming left V 0 bases short and J 8 bases short, with 17 bases between. This CDR3 region has 17 residues. CDR3 sequence reads: CATSRDRGTSGHSPLHF. In nucleotides, the CDR3 is TGTGCCACCAGCAGAGATAGGGGTACCTCGGGCCATTCACCCCTCCACTTT.

This clonotype showed up just a few times. The V gene is TRBV18, the J gene TRBJ1-5, with 10 nucleotides matching TRBD1. There are 15 residues in the CDR3. The trim removed 4 bases at V and 0 bases at J, leaving 0 bases unmatched. CDR1 KGHSH and CDR2 LQKENI come from the germline V gene. Here the CDR3 DNA reads TGTGCCAGCTCACGGACAGGGGGTAGCAATCAGCCCCAGCATTTT. Its protein product is CASSRTGGSNQPQHF. The complete variable domain, with remaining parts taken from reference TRBV18 and TRBJ1-5, reads NAGVMQNPRHLVRRRGQEARLRCSPMKGHSHVYWYRQLPEEGLKFMVYLQKENIIDESGMPKERFSAEFPKEGPSILRIQQVVRGDSAAYFCASSRTGGSNQPQHFGDGTRLSIL.

This clonotype was observed many times. The chain carries TRBV9 and TRBJ2-1; possibly TRBD1 or TRBD2 for D (5 bases each). V lost 0 bases, J lost 7 bases, and 8 bases lay in between. Germline values: CDR1 SGDLS, CDR2 YYNGEE. The CDR3 extends over 13 amino acids. As DNA, the CDR3 is TGTGCCAGCAGCGTAGAGGGACGGAATGAGCAGTTCTTC. Amino acids: CASSVEGRNEQFF.

This rearrangement joins TRBV29-1 to TRBJ2-7; possibly TRBD2 for D (6 bases). The V end was cut by 3 bases, the J end by 3 bases, with 9 bases between. Germline V lookup: CDR1 SQVTM, CDR2 ANQGSEA. The CDR3 runs to 12 residues. As DNA, the CDR3 is TGCAGCGTTGAGACTAGGAACTACGAGCAGTACTTC. It yields the protein CSVETRNYEQYF.

The rearrangement links TRBV10-1 to TRBJ2-1, with D perhaps matching TRBD2 (6 bases). The CDR3 runs to 14 residues. V lost 4 bases to trimming and J lost 4 bases, with 11 bases between them. The germline V gene has CDR1 WNHNN and CDR2 SYGVQD (reference sequence). CDR3 nucleotide sequence: TGCGCCAGCAGTGGGGCCGGGACTTACAATGAGCAGTTCTTC. The encoded protein is CASSGAGTYNEQFF.

This clonotype has just one count. The rearrangement uses TRBV24-1 and TRBJ1-2; 8 nucleotides agree with TRBD1. The germline V gene has CDR1 KGHDR and CDR2 SFDVKD. The V segment lost 4 bases and the J segment 6 bases; nucleotides outside the gene matches: 9. CDR3 length: 15 residues. Here the CDR3 DNA reads TGTGCCACCAGTGAAGCAGGGGGCGAACTTAATGGCTACACCTTC. This encodes CATSEAGGELNGYTF.

The genes are TRBV12-3 or TRBV12-4 and TRBJ1-5; 7 nucleotides align to TRBD1. The CDR3 sequence is 14 residues long. J was trimmed by 4 bases and V by 6 bases; bases with no gene match: 6. CDR3 loop: CASRGGTVNQPQHF. The CDR3 DNA reads TGTGCCAGCAGGGGTGGGACAGTAAATCAGCCCCAGCATTTT.

This clonotype was detected a few times. This sequence joins TRBV7-8 and TRBJ1-1, with TRBD1 matching 7 bases. The V gene's germline CDR1 is SGHVS and CDR2 FQNEAQ. The CDR3 loop spans 15 amino acids. J was trimmed by 7 bases and V by 3 bases; bases with no gene match: 11. In DNA, the CDR3 is TGTGCCAGCAGCTTTCCTAGACAGGGACCGTTTGAAGCTTTCTTT. It is translated as CASSFPRQGPFEAFF.

The chain uses TRBV11-2 and TRBJ2-7; 11 bases map to TRBD2. The junction had 4 bases not matched to a gene; V was cut back by 0 bases and J by 6 bases. Germline loops: CDR1 SGHAT, CDR2 FQNNGV. The length of the CDR3 is 15 residues. This CDR3 reads CASSLDQGTSGEQYF. The CDR3 bases are TGTGCCAGCAGCTTAGATCAGGGGACTAGCGGCGAGCAGTACTTC.

The chain is built from TRBV7-2 and TRBJ1-6, with a tentative D call TRBD1 (5 bases). Trimming cost V 1 base and J 9 bases, with 25 bases left between them. The CDR3 loop spans 19 amino acids. Germline V gene sequence: CDR1 SGHTA, CDR2 FQGNSA. CDR3 residues: CASSLGRRLAGEGTSPLHF. The CDR3 bases are TGTGCCAGCAGCTTAGGTCGTCGACTAGCGGGGGAAGGAACTTCACCCCTCCACTTT.

The V gene is TRBV9, the J gene TRBJ1-2; D may be TRBD1 (6 bases). The V gene's germline CDR1 is SGDLS and CDR2 YYNGEE. The CDR3 sequence is 15 residues long. Between the trimmed V and J ends, which lost 3 bases and 1 base, there was a span of 13 bases. The CDR3 nucleotides are TGTGCCAGCAGCGCGCCCGGGACATATAACTATGGCTACACCTTC. Its protein is CASSAPGTYNYGYTF.

This rearrangement joins TRBV29-1 to TRBJ1-3; D remains unclear. V lost 4 bases to trimming and J lost 2 bases, with 18 bases between them. This CDR3 is 16 amino acids long. Germline lookup yields CDR1 SQVTM and CDR2 ANQGSEA. The DNA of the CDR3 is TGCAGCGTTGGGTCGGGGAGTCCGGGGACTGGAAACACCATATATTTT. Amino acid sequence: CSVGSGSPGTGNTIYF.

This clonotype was seen at least ten times. The rearrangement joins TRBV20-1 to TRBJ2-3; 10 nucleotides line up with TRBD2. J lost 2 bases, V lost 6 bases, and 5 bases had no gene match. This CDR3 comprises 14 residues. Germline CDR1 reads DFQATT; CDR2 reads SNEGSKA (reference sequence). CDR3 sequence (DNA): TGCAGTGCACCTAGCGGGGGAAACACAGATACGCAGTATTTT. Amino acid sequence: CSAPSGGNTDTQYF.

This clonotype was seen at least ten times. This rearrangement joins TRBV7-9 to TRBJ2-7; D not resolved. Germline loops: CDR1 SEHNR, CDR2 FQNEAQ (reference sequence). Trimming shortened V by 3 bases and J by 0 bases, and 9 bases separated the two germline ends. This CDR3 is built from 14 residues. The CDR3 is CASSLLAVSYEQYF. The CDR3 region has the DNA TGTGCCAGCAGCTTGTTGGCAGTCTCCTACGAGCAGTACTTC.

The chain is built from TRBV6-5 and TRBJ2-2; a possible D gene is TRBD2 (6 bases). Between the trimmed V and J ends, which lost 2 bases and 7 bases, there was a span of 14 bases. CDR1 is MNHEY, CDR2 SVGAGI, per germline. The CDR3 extends over 15 amino acids. The CDR3 nucleotides read TGTGCCAGCAGTTACGAGGGTAGCGGAGACGGGGAGCTGTTTTTT. Protein product: CASSYEGSGDGELFF.

This chain connects TRBV2 to TRBJ2-3; 9 nucleotides match TRBD1. The CDR3 is made up of 15 amino acids. Germline V gene data show CDR1 as SNHLY and CDR2 as FYNNEI. V gave up 6 bases and J gave up 4 bases; unmatched junction bases: 8. CDR3 sequence: CASSPGTGRADTQYF. The CDR3 coding sequence is TGTGCCAGCAGCCCAGGGACAGGGCGCGCAGATACGCAGTATTTT.

This clonotype was seen many times. The genes are TRBV6-2 or TRBV6-3 and TRBJ2-7, with D tentatively TRBD1 or TRBD2 (5 bases each). The germline gives CDR1 MNHEY, CDR2 SVGEGT. The CDR3 covers 16 residues. Trimming removed 6 bases from V and 7 bases from J, with 25 bases in between. Here the CDR3 reads CASSHPRGPLFKEQYF. The CDR3 nucleotides are TGTGCCAGCAGCCACCCCCGGGGCCCGCTGTTCAAGGAGCAGTACTTC.

This clonotype has at least ten counts. The rearrangement joins TRBV6-5 to TRBJ2-2, with TRBD2 matching 9 bases. The length of the CDR3 is 18 residues. Unmatched junction bases numbered 11, after V lost 4 bases and J lost 2 bases. Germline loops: CDR1 MNHEY, CDR2 SVGAGI. The CDR3 nucleotides read TGTGCCAGCAGTTCCGTAAGCGGGGGGACATATAACACCGGGGAGCTGTTTTTT. It translates to CASSSVSGGTYNTGELFF.

This chain uses TRBV7-3 with TRBJ2-5; 10 nucleotides align to TRBD2. V was clipped by 6 bases and J by 4 bases; unmatched bases: 8. This CDR3 is built from 15 residues. CDR1 and CDR2 (germline): SGHTA, FQGTGA. CDR3 sequence: CASRATSGEGETQYF. CDR3 DNA sequence: TGTGCCAGCAGAGCCACTAGCGGGGAAGGAGAGACCCAGTACTTC.

This clonotype was seen a handful of times. This chain links TRBV19 with TRBJ1-6; 10 bases are a match to TRBD1. Germline-derived CDR1 and CDR2 are LNHDA and SQIVND (reference sequence). V lost 5 bases to trimming and J lost 3 bases; unmatched junction nucleotides: 7. This CDR3 region has 17 residues. The CDR3 loop reads CASSEGTGVVYNSPLHF. The DNA for the CDR3 is TGTGCCAGTAGTGAGGGGACAGGGGTAGTCTATAATTCACCCCTCCACTTT.

Only one count was recorded for this clonotype. The J gene is TRBJ2-3, the V gene TRBV12-3 or TRBV12-4; D gene unclear. V was cut by 2 bases and J by 10 bases, with 13 bases left in between. The CDR3 spans 13 residues. CDR3: CASSLRVETPQYF. The CDR3 nucleotides read TGTGCCAGCAGTTTACGGGTAGAGACGCCGCAGTATTTT.

The CDR3 DNA reads TGCAGTGCTGCCGTGGATCGCTACAATGAGCAGTTCTTC. It specifies CSAAVDRYNEQFF. The J gene is TRBJ2-1, the V gene TRBV20-1; the D is unclear. Germline CDR1 is DFQATT and CDR2 is SNEGSKA (reference sequence). The CDR3 sequence is 13 residues long. The V end lost 5 bases, the J end lost 3 bases, and 11 bases lay between the germline ends.